Below, 4 T cell receptor beta chains from the same sample are listed, as sequenced in a study of OX40 agonist ivuxolimab in advanced cancers. Only in-frame clones appear in the TCRdb table, and some are missing; sequencing was by immunoSEQ multiplex PCR. Of some 99,000 clones listed, approximately 80% are singletons. Sequencing was performed on CD4+ or CD8+ T cells sorted from blood, taken in a trial of the OX40 agonist ivuxolimab. All receptors derive from an adult with an advanced solid tumor such as melanoma, head and neck, liver or kidney cancer.

This clone has at least ten counts. The chain has TRBV2 and TRBJ1-5; D may be TRBD1 (6 bases). Trimming stripped 6 bases from V and 2 bases from J, with 11 bases between. CDR1 and CDR2 from the germline V gene are SNHLY and FYNNEI. The CDR3 is made up of 14 amino acids. The CDR3, as DNA: TGTGCCAGCAGAGGCAGGGGAGGCAATCAGCCCCAGCATTTT. Translated: CASRGRGGNQPQHF.

V and J are TRBV19 and TRBJ1-5, with D uncertain. V was cut by 7 bases and J by 6 bases, with 22 bases left in between. Per germline, CDR1 LNHDA and CDR2 SQIVND (reference sequence). CDR3 length: 16 amino acids. In DNA, the CDR3 is TGTGCCAGTAATCCTGGTAGGGTGAGTGGTAGTCAGCCCCAGCATTTT. It encodes CASNPGRVSGSQPQHF.

This rearrangement joins TRBV28 to TRBJ2-7; 7 positions match TRBD2. This CDR3 is built from 13 residues. V lost 3 bases to trimming and J lost 5 bases; unmatched junction nucleotides: 4. Germline V gene lookup returns CDR1 MDHEN and CDR2 SYDVKM. The CDR3 region has the DNA TGTGCCAGCAGTTTCCCGGGAGGTGACGAGCAGTACTTC. Encoded protein: CASSFPGGDEQYF.

The chain is built from TRBV28 and TRBJ2-7; TRBD2 might be the D (5 bases). V gave up 1 base and J gave up 0 bases, with 13 bases separating them. The length of the CDR3 is 16 residues. In germline, CDR1 is MDHEN, CDR2 SYDVKM. CDR3 in amino acids: CASSLFPSTSSYEQYF. In DNA, the CDR3 is TGTGCCAGCAGTTTATTCCCTAGCACGAGCTCCTACGAGCAGTACTTC.